This TCR beta chain was profiled in a study of blood T cell repertoires in COVID-19. Study details: Donors in the United States, Italy and Spain gave samples during acute or convalescent COVID-19. Sources were T cells, B-cell-depleted T cells, or PBMCs; the material itself was cDNA or gDNA.

Germline CDR1 is SGHAT and CDR2 is FQNNGV. Unmatched junction bases numbered 6, after V lost 5 bases and J lost 4 bases. This CDR3 spans 15 amino acids. Per the authors' pipeline: Estimates of nucleated cell counts were drawn from the amplification of reference gene primers. Some clones are missing from TCRdb's copy, which holds only in-frame ones; the method was immunoSEQ multiplex PCR. V and J calls and clone size are given by that table; D and trimming were obtained from the DNA. Found here are roughly 100,000 clones, around nine tenths of them singletons; the top ten hold approximately 5.1%. The clonotype originates from a man aged 45-60 years with acute or convalescent COVID-19. The material sequenced was peripheral blood. The chain combines TRBV11-2 with TRBJ2-3, with 10 bases identical to TRBD1. The CDR3 coding sequence is TGTGCCAGCAGCGTCGACAGGGGGCAATCAGATACGCAGTATTTT. It codes for CASSVDRGQSDTQYF.